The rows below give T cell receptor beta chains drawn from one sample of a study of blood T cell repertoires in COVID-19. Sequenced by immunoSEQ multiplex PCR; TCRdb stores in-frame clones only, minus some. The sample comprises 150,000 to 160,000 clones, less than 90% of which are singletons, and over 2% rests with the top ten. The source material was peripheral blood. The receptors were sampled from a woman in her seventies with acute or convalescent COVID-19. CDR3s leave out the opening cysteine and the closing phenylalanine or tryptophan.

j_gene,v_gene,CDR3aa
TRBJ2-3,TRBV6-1,ASSVAPGPTGGTDTQY
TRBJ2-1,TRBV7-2,ASSTPSGGRNEQF
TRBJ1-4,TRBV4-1,ASSQDGSGWIGTNEKLF
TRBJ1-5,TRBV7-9,ASAEGARSYSNQPQH
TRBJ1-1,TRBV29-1,SSTPDSATEAF
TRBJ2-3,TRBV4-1,ASSQEWGLAGGRTDTQY
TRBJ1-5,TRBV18,ASSPQTGSNQPQH
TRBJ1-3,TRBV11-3,ASSLGPGQGDSGNTIY
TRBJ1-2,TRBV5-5,ASSLVDPFYY
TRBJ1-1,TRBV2,ASSRTDFYTEAF
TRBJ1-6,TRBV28,ASSSDSLPYNSPLH
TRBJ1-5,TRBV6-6,ASSYDRGVGNQPQH
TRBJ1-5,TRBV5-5,ASSLAWDRNQPQH
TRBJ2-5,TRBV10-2,ASSEARGGLETQY
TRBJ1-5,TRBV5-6,ASSLASGQGVGQPQH
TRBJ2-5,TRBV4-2,ASSQELAGQETQY
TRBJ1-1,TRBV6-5,ASSQRDRVTEAF
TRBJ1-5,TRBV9,ASSPRQGTQPQH
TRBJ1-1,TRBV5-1,ASSHRGPPPSNTEAF
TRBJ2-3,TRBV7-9,ASSLATPGFQHTQY
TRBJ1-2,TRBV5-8,ASSLSRVAGGYT
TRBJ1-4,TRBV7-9,ASSLAGGTEKLF
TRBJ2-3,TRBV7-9,ASSQGASREY
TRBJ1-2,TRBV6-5,ASSSWTGMGYGYT
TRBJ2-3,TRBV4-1,ASSQDGGGADTQY
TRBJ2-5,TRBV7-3,ASSPLGLAGGETQY
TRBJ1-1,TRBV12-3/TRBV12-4,ASSQKMNTEAF
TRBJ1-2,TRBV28,ASRLQGSYGYT